The 8 T cell receptor beta chains reported below all come from one sample, sequenced in a study of cytomegalovirus exposure and HLA in healthy donors. PCR amplification relied on 60 Vbeta primers (plus 13 Jbeta primers). Measured with immunoSEQ multiplex PCR; TCRdb has only the in-frame clones, and not every one. The table lists some 130,000 clones, approximately 80% of them singletons. The specimen sequenced was PBMCs. These receptor sequences come from a man aged 25-45 years in good health and CMV-seronegative.

The gene calls are TRBV6-6 and TRBJ2-2; 9 bases align to TRBD2. Germline CDR1 is MNHNY and CDR2 is SVGAGI (reference sequence). After removal of 0 bases from V and 7 bases from J, the junction contained 6 bases not matched to a gene. CDR3 length: 16 amino acids. The CDR3, as DNA: TGTGCCAGCAGTTACTCAGCGGGAGGCCTTGGCGGGGAGCTGTTTTTT. It translates to CASSYSAGGLGGELFF.

The chain is built from TRBV7-8 and TRBJ2-1; 7 bases match TRBD2. The CDR3 sequence is 13 residues long. Unmatched junction bases numbered 12, after V lost 5 bases and J lost 14 bases. CDR1 and CDR2 (germline): SGHVS, FQNEAQ. Here the CDR3 reads CASSPQGGSRKFF. The CDR3 DNA reads as TGTGCCAGCAGCCCCCAGGGCGGGAGTAGGAAGTTCTTC.

This clone showed up many times. The chain has TRBV5-6 and TRBJ1-5; 12 bases map to TRBD1. Per the germline V gene, CDR1 is SGHDT and CDR2 is YYEEEE. The CDR3 spans 14 residues. J was trimmed by 9 bases and V by 4 bases; bases with no gene match: 5. The CDR3 DNA sequence: TGTGCCAGCAGCGCCGGGACAGGGGGCGGGCCCCAGCATTTT. Encoded protein: CASSAGTGGGPQHF.

V gene TRBV7-6 combines with J gene TRBJ1-1, with 8 bases fitting TRBD1. The CDR3 is 14 amino acids. Germline-derived CDR1 and CDR2 are SGHVS and FNYEAQ. Trimming removed 4 bases from V and 7 bases from J; junction bases left unmatched: 8. DNA for the CDR3: TGTGCCAGCAGCTCCACTCAGGGGGCAGGTGAAGCTTTCTTT. It translates to CASSSTQGAGEAFF.

This rearrangement joins TRBV6-5 to TRBJ1-6; D not resolved. The length of the CDR3 is 15 residues. Trimming left V 4 bases short and J 7 bases short, with 14 bases between. From germline, CDR1 is MNHEY and CDR2 SVGAGI. The CDR3 DNA follows: TGTGCCAGCAGTTTCGAGGGCTGGTCGAATTCACCCCTCCACTTT. This codes for CASSFEGWSNSPLHF.

This clone appeared a single time. The chain employs TRBV10-3 and TRBJ2-2; possible D gene TRBD1, 6 bases. V was cut by 6 bases and J by 0 bases, with 8 bases left in between. The CDR3 sequence is 14 residues long. From germline, CDR1 is ENHRY and CDR2 SYGVKD. CDR3 coding DNA: TGTGCCATCAGCCGGGACACGAACACCGGGGAGCTGTTTTTT. This gives the protein CAISRDTNTGELFF.

The chain is built from TRBV5-6 and TRBJ2-3; TRBD1 matches at 8 bases. This CDR3 has 15 amino acids. In germline, CDR1 is SGHDT, CDR2 YYEEEE. V shed 6 bases, J shed 6 bases, and the junction held 12 bases outside the gene matches. The CDR3 nucleotides are TGTGCCAGCATCCAACTCGGACAGGGCCGGGATACGCAGTATTTT. Translation gives CASIQLGQGRDTQYF.

V usage is TRBV5-1 and J usage is TRBJ2-5, with TRBD2 matching over 10 bases. Trimming at V came to 5 bases and at J to 4 bases, leaving 5 bases not matched to a gene. Germline V lookup: CDR1 SGHRS, CDR2 YFSETQ. The CDR3 sequence is 14 residues long. The CDR3 DNA sequence: TGCGCCAGCAGTCTAGCGGGAGTGGGAGAGACCCAGTACTTC. Its protein product is CASSLAGVGETQYF. The full variable domain, with the rest looked up from reference TRBV5-1 and TRBJ2-5, is KAGVTQTPRYLIKTRGQQVTLSCSPISGHRSVSWYQQTPGQGLQFLFEYFSETQRNKGNFPGRFSGRQFSNSRSEMNVSTLELGDSALYLCASSLAGVGETQYFGPGTRLLVL.